One TCR beta chain is described in this entry. Its target is unknown. The library targeted TCRbeta and was prepared with unique molecular identifiers. TCRdb reanalysed the PCR reads using MiXCR and keeps one entry per CDR3 protein. The data show hundreds of thousands of distinct CDR3 sequences, around a tenth seen once. The CDR3 covers 15 residues. Trimming removed 4 bases from V and 3 bases from J, with 17 bases in between. In germline, CDR1 is SGHDT, CDR2 YYEEEE. This sample is part of a study of T-cell reconstitution after alpha-beta-depleted transplantation in children. Study observations and caveats: At around two months after transplant, the alpha-beta T cells were reportedly derived from several hundred expanded clones that came from non-depleted graft cells. TCRbeta diversity was high at day 60 in some patients (a result of surviving recipient T cells and thymic progenitors). The authors attributed T-cell counts and diversity one year after transplant mostly to newly produced T cells.

The material was PBMCs, obtained before TCRalphabeta/CD19-depleted stem cell transplant. The sequence derives from a boy in the first two years of life with acute myeloid leukemia, due to receive a stem cell transplant. The chain has TRBV5-6 and TRBJ2-7, with D perhaps TRBD1 (6 bases). The CDR3 reads CASSPMTGRGYEQYF. The CDR3 nucleotides are TGTGCCAGCAGCCCTATGACAGGCCGAGGCTACGAGCAGTACTTC.